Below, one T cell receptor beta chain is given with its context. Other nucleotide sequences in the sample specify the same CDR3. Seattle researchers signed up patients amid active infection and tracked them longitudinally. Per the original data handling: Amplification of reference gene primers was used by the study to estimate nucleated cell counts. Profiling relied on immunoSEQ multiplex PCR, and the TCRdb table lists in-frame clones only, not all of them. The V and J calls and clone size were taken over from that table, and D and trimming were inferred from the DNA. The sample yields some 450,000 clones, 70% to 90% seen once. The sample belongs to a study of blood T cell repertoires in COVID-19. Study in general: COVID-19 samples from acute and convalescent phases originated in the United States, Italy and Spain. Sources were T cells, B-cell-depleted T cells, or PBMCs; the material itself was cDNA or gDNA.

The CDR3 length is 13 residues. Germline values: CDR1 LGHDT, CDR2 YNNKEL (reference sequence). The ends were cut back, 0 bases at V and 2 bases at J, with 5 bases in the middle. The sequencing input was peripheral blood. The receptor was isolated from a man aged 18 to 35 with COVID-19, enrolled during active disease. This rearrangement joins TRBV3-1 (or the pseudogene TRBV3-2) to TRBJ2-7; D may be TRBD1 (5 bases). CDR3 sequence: CASSQDRAYEQYF. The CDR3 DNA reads TGTGCCAGCAGCCAAGACAGGGCCTACGAGCAGTACTTC.